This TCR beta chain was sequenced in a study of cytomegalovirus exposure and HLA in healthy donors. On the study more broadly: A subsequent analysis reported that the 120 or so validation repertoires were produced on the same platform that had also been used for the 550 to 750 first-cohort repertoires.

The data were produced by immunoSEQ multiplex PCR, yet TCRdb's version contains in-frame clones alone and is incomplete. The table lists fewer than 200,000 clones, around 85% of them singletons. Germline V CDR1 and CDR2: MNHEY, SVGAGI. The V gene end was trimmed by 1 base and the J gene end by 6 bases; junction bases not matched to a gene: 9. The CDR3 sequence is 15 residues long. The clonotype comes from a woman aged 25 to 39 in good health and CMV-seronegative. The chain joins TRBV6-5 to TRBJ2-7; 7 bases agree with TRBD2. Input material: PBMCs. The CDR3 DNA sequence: TGTGCCAGCAGTTACTTGGGCGGGAGTGTAAGCGAGCAGTACTTC. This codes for CASSYLGGSVSEQYF.